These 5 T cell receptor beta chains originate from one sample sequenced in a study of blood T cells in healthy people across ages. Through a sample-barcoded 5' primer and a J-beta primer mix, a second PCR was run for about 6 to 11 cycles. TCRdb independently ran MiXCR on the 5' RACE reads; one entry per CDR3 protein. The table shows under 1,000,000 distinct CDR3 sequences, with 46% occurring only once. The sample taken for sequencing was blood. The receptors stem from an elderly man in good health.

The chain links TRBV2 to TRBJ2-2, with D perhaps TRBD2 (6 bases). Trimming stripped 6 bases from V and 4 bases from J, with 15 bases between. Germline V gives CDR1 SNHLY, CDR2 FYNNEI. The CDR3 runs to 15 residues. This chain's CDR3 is CASSETTSRTGELFF. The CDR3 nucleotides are TGTGCCAGCAGCGAAACAACTAGCCGCACCGGGGAGCTGTTTTTT.

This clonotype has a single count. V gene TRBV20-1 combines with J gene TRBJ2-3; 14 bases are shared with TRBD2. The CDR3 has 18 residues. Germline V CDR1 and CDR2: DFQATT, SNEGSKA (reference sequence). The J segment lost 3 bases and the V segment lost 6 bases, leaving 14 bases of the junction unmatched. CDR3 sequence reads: CSAPGTSGSVSRTDTQYF. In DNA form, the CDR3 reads TGCAGTGCCCCCGGGACTAGCGGGAGTGTGAGTAGAACAGATACGCAGTATTTT.

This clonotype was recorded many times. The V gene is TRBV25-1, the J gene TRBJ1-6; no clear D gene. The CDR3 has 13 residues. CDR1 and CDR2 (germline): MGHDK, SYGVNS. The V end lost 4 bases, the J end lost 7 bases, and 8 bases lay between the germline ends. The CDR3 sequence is CASSGVLNSPLHF. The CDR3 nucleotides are TGTGCCAGCAGTGGGGTATTAAATTCACCCCTCCACTTT.

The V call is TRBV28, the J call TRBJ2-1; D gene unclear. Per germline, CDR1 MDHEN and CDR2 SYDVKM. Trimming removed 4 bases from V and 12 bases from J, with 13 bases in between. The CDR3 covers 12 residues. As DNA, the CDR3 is TGTGCCAGCAGTTCTACCCTCTTATGGCAGTTCTTC. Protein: CASSSTLLWQFF.

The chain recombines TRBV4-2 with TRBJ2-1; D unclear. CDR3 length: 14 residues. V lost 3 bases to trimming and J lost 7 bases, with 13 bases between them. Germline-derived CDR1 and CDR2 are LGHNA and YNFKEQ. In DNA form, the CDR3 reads TGTGCCAGCAGCCACACCGACCACTTGAATGAGCAGTTCTTC. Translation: CASSHTDHLNEQFF.